This T cell receptor (beta chain) was obtained from a study of T-cell reconstitution after alpha-beta-depleted transplantation in children. During its preparation, the TCRbeta library received unique molecular identifiers. TCRdb analysed the PCR reads with MiXCR anew, one entry per CDR3 protein. The sample carries around 250,000 distinct CDR3 sequences, 9.9% recorded once. This clonotype has a count of ten or more. The CDR3 is 16 amino acids. Source: PBMCs from the stem cell graft donor, taken from the stem cell graft. V and J are TRBV21-1 and TRBJ2-3; the table gives TRBD1 as D, unverified against the DNA. TRBV21-1 is a known pseudogene. The TCR was taken from a human donor who donated a stem cell graft to a child with SCID. As DNA, the CDR3 is TGTGCCAGCAGCAAAGACACGACAGGGCCCACAGATACGCAGTATTTT. Translation gives CASSKDTTGPTDTQYF.